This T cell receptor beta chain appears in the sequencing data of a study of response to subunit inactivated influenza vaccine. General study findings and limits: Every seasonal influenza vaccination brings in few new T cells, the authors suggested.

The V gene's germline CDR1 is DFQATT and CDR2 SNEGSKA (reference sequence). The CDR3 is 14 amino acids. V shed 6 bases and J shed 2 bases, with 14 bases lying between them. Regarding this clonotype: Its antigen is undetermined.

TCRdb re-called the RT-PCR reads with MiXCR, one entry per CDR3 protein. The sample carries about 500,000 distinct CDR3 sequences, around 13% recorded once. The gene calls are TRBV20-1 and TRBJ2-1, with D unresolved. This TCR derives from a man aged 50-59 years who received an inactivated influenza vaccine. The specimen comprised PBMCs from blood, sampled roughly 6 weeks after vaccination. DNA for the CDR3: TGCAGTGCCACAGCGTCCTTTGCCTACAATGAGCAGTTCTTC. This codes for CSATASFAYNEQFF.